This T cell receptor (beta chain) is from a study of sequential checkpoint blockade in melanoma. Overall study: Arm A got nivolumab then ipilimumab; arm B the reverse, 1:1.

Trimming shortened V by 4 bases and J by 4 bases, and 17 bases separated the two germline ends. Germline-derived CDR1 and CDR2 are SGDLS and YYNGEE. The CDR3 totals 15 residues. Here immunoSEQ multiplex PCR was the method, and the copy in TCRdb shows in-frame clones only, minus some. The profile shows 35,000 to 40,000 clones, 86% of them singletons. The treatment is: randomized to nivolumab then ipilimumab (arm A) or the reverse (arm B). PBMC sorting kept live CD3+CD8+ cells without CD19 or CD56. The clonotype comes from a human donor with melanoma. The sample in question was CD8+ T cells sorted from blood (inferred from file names), obtained from a patient given nivolumab and ipilimumab in sequence. The gene calls are TRBV9 and TRBJ2-5; D is possibly TRBD1 (6 bases). CDR3 bases: TGTGCCAGCAGCTTATTCACAGGGTCCGGAGAGACCCAGTACTTC. This sequence encodes CASSLFTGSGETQYF.